The rows below give T cell receptor beta chains drawn from one sample of a study of T cell changes during pregnancy in multiple sclerosis. The repertoire was sequenced with immunoSEQ multiplex PCR; TCRdb's copy has only in-frame clones and lacks some. The sample gives about 120,000 clones, approximately 90% of which show up once; 1.5% is in the top ten. The specimen comprised peripheral blood, sampled in the third trimester of pregnancy. These TCRs come from a female donor with multiple sclerosis, enrolled in a pregnancy study. The CDR3 runs from the conserved cysteine through the conserved F or W. Fields, in order: J gene, V gene, clone size, D gene, CDR3 protein, CDR3 DNA. The D gene is left open where the match is weak. Clone size, where shown, is once, few, many, or a class for clones that have expanded.

>TRBJ2-7|TRBV2|once|-
CASSAPGKPYEQYF
TGTGCCAGCAGTGCTCCAGGGAAACCCTACGAGCAGTACTTC
>TRBJ2-7|TRBV11-1|-|TRBD2
CASASGRTYEQYF
TGTGCCAGCGCTAGCGGGAGAACCTACGAGCAGTACTTC
>TRBJ2-3|TRBV2|few|TRBD1
CASSEGTGGWTDTQYF
TGTGCCAGCAGTGAAGGGACAGGGGGCTGGACAGATACGCAGTATTTT
>TRBJ2-7|TRBV10-3|-|TRBD1
CAISVRTGGSSEQYF
TGTGCCATCAGTGTAAGAACAGGGGGGTCGTCCGAGCAGTACTTC
>TRBJ1-1|TRBV18|few|-
CASSPKRGTEAFF
TGTGCCAGCTCACCCAAACGGGGGACTGAAGCTTTCTTT
>TRBJ2-1|TRBV7-2|-|TRBD2
CASSFSTGTSPFNEQFF
TGTGCCAGCAGCTTCTCAACCGGGACTAGTCCCTTTAATGAGCAGTTCTTC
>TRBJ1-2|TRBV4-1|-|-
CASSPGGPASYGYTF
TGCGCCAGCAGCCCCGGGGGGCCTGCGAGCTATGGCTACACCTTC
>TRBJ2-2|TRBV9|-|TRBD2
CASSPLGGATGELFF
TGTGCCAGCAGCCCTCTCGGGGGGGCCACCGGGGAGCTGTTTTTT
>TRBJ2-2|TRBV6-1|-|-
CASSEQANTGELFF
TGTGCCAGCAGTGAACAGGCGAACACCGGGGAGCTGTTTTTT
>TRBJ1-2|TRBV6-6|-|-
CASSYSSPRNYGYTF
TGTGCCAGCAGTTACTCGAGTCCCAGGAACTATGGCTACACCTTC
>TRBJ2-1|TRBV6-6|-|-
CASRMSGSSYNEQFF
TGTGCCAGCAGGATGAGCGGAAGCTCCTACAATGAGCAGTTCTTC
>TRBJ1-4|TRBV27|-|TRBD1
CASRGQGAPRSTNEKLFF
TGTGCCAGCAGAGGACAGGGGGCTCCACGGTCAACTAATGAAAAACTGTTTTTT
>TRBJ2-4|TRBV6-6|-|-
CASSFSVDKNIQYF
TGTGCCAGCAGCTTCAGCGTAGACAAAAACATTCAGTACTTC
>TRBJ2-2|TRBV18|-|TRBD1
CASSPSQTGVTGELFF
TGTGCCAGCTCACCTTCCCAGACAGGGGTAACCGGGGAGCTGTTTTTT
>TRBJ2-7|TRBV6-5|-|TRBD2
CASRKAGGNEQYF
TGTGCCAGTCGAAAAGCGGGAGGTAACGAGCAGTACTTC
>TRBJ1-1|TRBV6-1|-|-
CASSDQGLMNTEAFF
TGTGCCAGCAGTGATCAGGGCCTGATGAACACTGAAGCTTTCTTT
>TRBJ2-3|TRBV9|-|-
CASSVGAGWGTDTQYF
TGTGCCAGCAGCGTAGGGGCGGGATGGGGCACAGATACGCAGTATTTT
>TRBJ1-4|TRBV5-1|-|-
CASRLGGQRIGEKLFF
TGCGCCAGCAGGTTGGGAGGTCAGAGGATCGGTGAAAAACTGTTTTTT
>TRBJ1-6|TRBV19|-|TRBD1
CASRSGTGHSPLHF
TGTGCCAGCAGATCCGGGACAGGGCATTCACCCCTCCACTTT
>TRBJ2-1|TRBV30|-|TRBD2
CAWAPGLAVNEQFF
TGTGCCTGGGCCCCGGGACTAGCGGTCAATGAGCAGTTCTTC
>TRBJ1-5|TRBV5-8|-|-
CASSPGTWGRQPQHF
TGTGCCAGCAGCCCGGGGACCTGGGGGAGGCAGCCCCAGCATTTT
>TRBJ2-3|TRBV6-1|-|TRBD2
CASSSGTRFTDTQYF
TGTGCCAGCAGTTCCGGGACTAGGTTCACAGATACGCAGTATTTT
>TRBJ2-1|TRBV7-3|-|-
CASSLDRDTGNNEQFF
TGTGCCAGCAGCTTGGACCGGGACACCGGAAACAATGAGCAGTTCTTC
>TRBJ1-5|TRBV19|once|-
CASSIREVGQPQHF
TGTGCCAGTAGTATACGGGAGGTGGGTCAGCCCCAGCATTTT
>TRBJ2-5|TRBV7-3|once|-
CASSSGGTQYF
TGTGCCAGCAGCTCAGGAGGGACCCAGTACTTC
>TRBJ1-1|TRBV4-1|-|TRBD1
CASSQAWAGGWGTEAFF
TGCGCCAGCAGCCAAGCCTGGGCAGGGGGTTGGGGCACTGAAGCTTTCTTT
>TRBJ2-6|TRBV7-9|-|-
CASSLGTGFSGANVLTF
TGTGCCAGCAGCTTAGGCACAGGGTTTTCTGGGGCCAACGTCCTGACTTTC
>TRBJ1-2|TRBV7-9|-|TRBD1
CASRGTGTNYGYTF
TGTGCCAGCAGGGGGACAGGAACTAACTATGGCTACACCTTC
>TRBJ1-4|TRBV29-1|-|TRBD1
CSVETRGQNEKLFF
TGCAGCGTTGAGACCCGGGGACAGAATGAAAAACTGTTTTTT
>TRBJ2-7|TRBV2|-|-
CASRADKYEQYF
TGTGCCAGCAGGGCTGACAAGTACGAGCAGTACTTC
>TRBJ2-7|TRBV6-5|-|TRBD1
CASRRDRVSYEQYF
TGTGCCAGCAGGAGGGACAGGGTTTCCTACGAGCAGTACTTC
>TRBJ2-3|TRBV9|-|TRBD2
CASSVRLAGTDTQYF
TGTGCCAGCAGCGTACGACTAGCTGGCACAGATACGCAGTATTTT
>TRBJ1-5|TRBV15|once|-
CATSRDTVNQPQHF
TGTGCCACCAGCAGAGACACAGTCAATCAGCCCCAGCATTTT
>TRBJ1-1|TRBV6-5|-|-
CASSSMNTEAFF
TGTGCCAGCAGTTCAATGAACACTGAAGCTTTCTTT
>TRBJ2-2|TRBV2|-|TRBD2
CASTGLAGSTGELFF
TGTGCCAGCACCGGACTAGCGGGAAGCACCGGGGAGCTGTTTTTT
>TRBJ2-1|TRBV18|-|-
CASSLGSTNEQFF
TGTGCCAGCTCGCTCGGGAGTACGAATGAGCAGTTCTTC
>TRBJ2-7|TRBV7-9|few|TRBD1
CASSYVGGGSHYEQYF
TGTGCCAGCAGCTACGTAGGGGGCGGCTCTCACTACGAGCAGTACTTC
>TRBJ1-6|TRBV6-5|-|-
CASRLDQYNSPLHF
TGTGCCAGCCGACTAGACCAATATAATTCACCCCTCCACTTT
>TRBJ2-7|TRBV28|-|-
CASSTTGTFYEQYF
TGTGCCAGCAGTACGACAGGGACTTTCTACGAGCAGTACTTC
>TRBJ2-3|TRBV5-5|-|-
CASSFSSTDTQYF
TGTGCCAGCAGCTTCAGTAGCACAGATACGCAGTATTTT
>TRBJ1-5|TRBV27|-|-
CASSLWQAAGPQHF
TGTGCCAGCAGTTTGTGGCAGGCCGCGGGGCCCCAGCATTTT
>TRBJ2-7|TRBV11-2|-|-
CASSSGPRSYEQYF
TGTGCCAGCAGCTCCGGTCCCAGGTCCTACGAGCAGTACTTC
>TRBJ1-5|TRBV6-1|few|-
CATDIIWGNQPQHF
TGTGCCACCGACATAATATGGGGCAATCAGCCCCAGCATTTT
>TRBJ2-7|TRBV4-1|-|TRBD2
CASSQHLADQLGGQYF
TGCGCCAGCAGCCAACACCTAGCGGACCAGCTGGGGGGGCAGTACTTC
>TRBJ2-1|TRBV5-4|-|-
CASSLDVSRGASSEQFF
TGTGCCAGCAGCTTGGACGTGAGCAGGGGCGCATCGTCCGAGCAGTTCTTC
>TRBJ2-7|TRBV30|-|TRBD2
CAWSVGLAGDEQYF
TGTGCCTGGAGTGTGGGACTAGCGGGAGACGAGCAGTACTTC
>TRBJ1-2|TRBV9|-|-
CASSVAQGNYGYTF
TGTGCCAGCAGCGTAGCCCAGGGTAACTATGGCTACACCTTC
>TRBJ1-6|TRBV7-9|-|-
CASSLGENSPLHF
TGTGCCAGCAGCTTAGGAGAAAATTCACCCCTCCACTTT
>TRBJ2-1|TRBV30|-|-
CACAPNEYNEQFF
TGTGCCTGCGCCCCCAACGAGTACAATGAGCAGTTCTTC
>TRBJ2-2|TRBV29-1|-|-
CSGGRSGELFF
TGCAGCGGGGGGCGGTCCGGGGAGCTGTTTTTT
>TRBJ2-2|TRBV27|-|TRBD1
CASSPHRGRFGELFF
TGTGCCAGCAGTCCCCACAGGGGGCGCTTCGGGGAGCTGTTTTTT
>TRBJ2-7|TRBV7-2|-|TRBD2
CASSLHTGTSGSRRNEQYF
TGTGCCAGCAGCCTACACACCGGGACTAGCGGGAGTCGAAGGAACGAGCAGTACTTC
>TRBJ1-1|TRBV6-5|-|TRBD1
CASRRGQEAFF
TGTGCCAGCAGGAGGGGACAGGAAGCTTTCTTT
>TRBJ2-7|TRBV7-9|-|TRBD1
CASSFGTGPYEQYF
TGTGCCAGCAGCTTCGGGACAGGGCCTTACGAGCAGTACTTC